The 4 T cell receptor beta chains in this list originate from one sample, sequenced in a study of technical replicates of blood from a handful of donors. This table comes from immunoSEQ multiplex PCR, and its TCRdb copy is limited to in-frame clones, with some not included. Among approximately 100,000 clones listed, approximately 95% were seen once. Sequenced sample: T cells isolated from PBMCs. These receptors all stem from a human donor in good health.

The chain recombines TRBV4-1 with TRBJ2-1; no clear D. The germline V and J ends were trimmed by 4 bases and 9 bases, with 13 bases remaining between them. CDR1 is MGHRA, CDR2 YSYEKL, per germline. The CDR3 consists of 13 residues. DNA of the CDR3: TGCGCCAGCAGCCCAAGAAGAGGCAGTGAGCAGTTCTTC. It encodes CASSPRRGSEQFF.

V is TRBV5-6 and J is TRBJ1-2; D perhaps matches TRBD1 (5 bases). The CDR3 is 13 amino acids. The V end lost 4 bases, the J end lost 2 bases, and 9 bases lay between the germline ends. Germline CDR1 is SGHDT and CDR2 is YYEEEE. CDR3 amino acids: CASSLGENYGYTF. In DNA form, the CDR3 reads TGTGCCAGCAGCCTAGGGGAAAACTATGGCTACACCTTC.

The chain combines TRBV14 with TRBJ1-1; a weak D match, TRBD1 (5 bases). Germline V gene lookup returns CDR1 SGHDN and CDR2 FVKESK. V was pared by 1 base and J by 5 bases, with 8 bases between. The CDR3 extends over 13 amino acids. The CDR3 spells CASSQVRGTEAFF. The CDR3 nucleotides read TGTGCCAGCAGCCAAGTAAGGGGAACTGAAGCTTTCTTT.

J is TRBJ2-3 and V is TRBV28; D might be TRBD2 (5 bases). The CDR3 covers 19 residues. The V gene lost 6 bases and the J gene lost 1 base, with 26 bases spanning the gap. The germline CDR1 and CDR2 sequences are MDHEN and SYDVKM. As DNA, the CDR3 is TGTGCCAGCAGCCCCCTTTGGGATGCTAGCCGGGCTGGCACAGATACGCAGTATTTT. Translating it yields CASSPLWDASRAGTDTQYF.